This T cell receptor (beta chain) emerged from a study of shared clonotypes between healthy human individuals. Study-wide background: Per donor, CD8 memory used one plate, CD8 naive used two, CD4 memory used three and CD4 naive used three.

V was clipped by 3 bases and J by 3 bases; unmatched bases: 3. This CDR3 is 15 amino acids long. Germline V gene lookup returns CDR1 SGHRS and CDR2 YFSETQ. With respect to this clone: Its antigen is not identified. Other DNA variants within this sample encode the same CDR3.

The table came from immunoSEQ multiplex PCR; TCRdb's copy has only in-frame clones and leaves some out. The table has millions of clones, approximately 94% seen once. The study, taken as a whole, reports: When naive CD4 clonotypes were compared across a handful of donors, approximately 5% were shared. Donor clonotype sharing was expected to depend on sequencing depth.

This rearrangement joins TRBV5-1 to TRBJ2-3; TRBD2 aligns across 11 bases. The material sequenced was naive CD4+ T cells sorted from blood. The subset here: CD45RA+ positively selected. The source is a man aged 18 to 29 in good health. The CDR3 region is CASSSWTSGTDTQYF. CDR3 nucleotide sequence: TGCGCCAGCAGCTCATGGACTAGCGGGACAGATACGCAGTATTTT.